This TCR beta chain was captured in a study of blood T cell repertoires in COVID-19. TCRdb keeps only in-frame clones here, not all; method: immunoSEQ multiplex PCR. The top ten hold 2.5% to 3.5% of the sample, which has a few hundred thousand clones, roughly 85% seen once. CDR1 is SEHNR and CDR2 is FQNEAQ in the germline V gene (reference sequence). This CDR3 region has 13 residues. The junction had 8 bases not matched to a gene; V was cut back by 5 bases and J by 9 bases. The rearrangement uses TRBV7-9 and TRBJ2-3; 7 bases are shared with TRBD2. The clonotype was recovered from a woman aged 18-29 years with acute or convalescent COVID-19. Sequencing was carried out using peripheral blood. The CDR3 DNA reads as TGTGCCAGCAGCCCCGGTACGGGGGGAACGCAGTATTTT. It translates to CASSPGTGGTQYF.